The source of this TCR beta chain is a study of blood T cell repertoires in COVID-19 (dated by TCRdb to 2020 to 2022). Some background on the complete study: Collaborator samples came from the United States, Italy and Spain and covered acute and convalescent phases of COVID-19. Samples came from the ongoing ImmuneRACE study (first 160 participants) plus 1,254 subjects from 6 global collaborators. A de-identified subject ID, COVID-19 status, age in years and sex were almost always included in the sample metadata. The dataset comprised deeply sampled blood TCRbeta repertoires from subjects exposed to, actively infected with, or recovered from COVID-19. HLA class I and class II types, where available, came from metadata supplied by the sample provider rather than from assay-based typing. The prospective study material was composed of cDNA or gDNA derived from T cells, B-cell-depleted T cells, or PBMCs. A freely available public database, intended as a resource for researchers studying the immune response to SARS-CoV-2, is where the repertoires were released.

The paper's findings and limits, for the study overall: The amount of clinical and demographic metadata varied by source and participant and was provided uncurated.

One collaborating source in Seattle enrolled patients while the patients were actively infected and followed the patients over time throughout the course of disease. The collaborating institutions used their own protocols to collect whole blood in K2EDTA tubes. For TCRbeta analysis, collaborators shipped samples in one of three forms: frozen whole blood, isolated PBMCs, or DNA extracted from either of those sample types. TCRbeta CDR3 regions were amplified from genomic DNA using the immunoSEQ Assay, a bias-controlled multiplex PCR. For the original study's pipeline: Nucleated cell counts per sample were estimated from amplification of reference gene primers within the assay. Sequence reads were collapsed and filtered to measure the absolute abundance of every unique TCRbeta CDR3 rearrangement. For each sample, productive Simpson clonality was calculated by taking the square root of Simpson's diversity index across productive rearrangements. As stored in TCRdb, this immuneACCESS dataset retains in-frame rearrangements with V and J assigned. A fraction of the clones does not appear; measured against another copy, unresolved V genes explain less than half of the discrepancy, and the remainder lacks a known reason. V, J and clone size were drawn from that table, and D and trimming were deduced from the DNA. Here the sample has 200,000 to 250,000 clones; around 80% occur a single time. In total, the top ten clones hold approximately 8% of the sample.

V is shortened by 3 bases, J by 2 bases, and the region joining them spans 7 bases. From the germline V gene, CDR1 is SGHVS and CDR2 is FQNEAQ. From the cysteine through the phenylalanine, the CDR3 covers 13 amino acids. The read is trimmed to its CDR3 DNA, 39 bases read in frame from base 1. Details on this clone: Its specific antigen is unknown. No base-level quality is on record; no much larger clone is a single base apart. This same CDR3 is encoded by further DNA sequences in the sample.

The V gene is TRBV7-8 and the J gene is TRBJ1-1, with the D gene call left open. The sample comprised peripheral blood. The sequence was collected from a woman older than 75 with COVID-19, enrolled during active disease. The bases read TGTGCCAGCAGCTTCGCAGAAAACACTGAAGCTTTCTTT. This gives the protein CASSFAENTEAFF.